This TCR beta chain is drawn from a study of neurological immune-mediated disorders. Study-wide results and caveats: It was HTLV-1-associated myelopathy that showed the most TCR clonal expansion, while multiple sclerosis showed the least, falling below healthy controls. There was no clinical or MRI feature that showed an association with the multiple sclerosis repertoire cluster.

This clonotype was recorded at least ten times. Its antigen is still unknown. Unsorted libraries were generated from 2 million PBMCs. These cells had been stored in RNAlater at -80 C. cDNA synthesis was performed by 5'RACE with 10-nucleotide random UMIs. TCRdb redid the calling of the 5' RACE reads with MiXCR, one entry per CDR3 protein. The sample has roughly 89,000 distinct CDR3 sequences, 2.6% seen once. The sequenced sample was PBMCs. This TCR was sampled from a woman aged 30 to 39 with multiple sclerosis.

The CDR3 nucleotides are TGCGCCAGCAGCTTGGCAAATAATTCACCCCTCCACTTT. This encodes CASSLANNSPLHF. The rearrangement joins TRBV5-1 to TRBJ1-6; no clear D gene. Trimming took off 0 bases at V and 5 bases at J, with 3 bases between the two ends. This CDR3 has 13 amino acids. CDR1 is SGHRS and CDR2 is YFSETQ in the germline V gene.